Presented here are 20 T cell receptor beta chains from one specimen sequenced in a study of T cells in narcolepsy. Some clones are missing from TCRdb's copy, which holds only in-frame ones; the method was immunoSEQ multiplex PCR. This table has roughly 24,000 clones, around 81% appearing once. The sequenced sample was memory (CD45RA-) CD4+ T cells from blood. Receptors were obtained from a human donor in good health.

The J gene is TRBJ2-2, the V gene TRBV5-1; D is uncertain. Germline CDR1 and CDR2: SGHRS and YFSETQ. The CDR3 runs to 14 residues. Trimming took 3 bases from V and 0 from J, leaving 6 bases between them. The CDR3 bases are TGCGCCAGCAGCTCATCAACGAACACCGGGGAGCTGTTTTTT. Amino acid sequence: CASSSSTNTGELFF.

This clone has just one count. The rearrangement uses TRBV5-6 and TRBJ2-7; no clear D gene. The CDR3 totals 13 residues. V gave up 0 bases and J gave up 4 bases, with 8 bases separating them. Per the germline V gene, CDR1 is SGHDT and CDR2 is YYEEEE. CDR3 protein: CASSLAVQYEQYF. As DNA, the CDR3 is TGTGCCAGCAGCTTGGCCGTTCAGTACGAGCAGTACTTC. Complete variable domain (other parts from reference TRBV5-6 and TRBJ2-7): DAGVTQSPTHLIKTRGQQVTLRCSPKSGHDTVSWYQQALGQGPQFIFQYYEEEERQRGNFPDRFSGHQFPNYSSELNVNALLLGDSALYLCASSLAVQYEQYFGPGTRLTVT.

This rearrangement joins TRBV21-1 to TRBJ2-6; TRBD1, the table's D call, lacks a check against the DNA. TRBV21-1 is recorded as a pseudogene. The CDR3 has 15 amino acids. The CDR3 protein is CASSKAHSGANVLTF. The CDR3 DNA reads TGTGCCAGCAGCAAAGCCCACTCTGGGGCCAACGTCCTGACTTTC.

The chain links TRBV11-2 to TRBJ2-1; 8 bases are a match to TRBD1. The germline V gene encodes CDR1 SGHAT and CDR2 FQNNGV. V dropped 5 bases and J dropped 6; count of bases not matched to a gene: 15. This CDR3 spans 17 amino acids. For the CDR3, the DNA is TGTGCCAGCAGCAGTAATAGAGGGACAGGAGGAACCAATGAGCAGTTCTTC. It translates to CASSSNRGTGGTNEQFF.

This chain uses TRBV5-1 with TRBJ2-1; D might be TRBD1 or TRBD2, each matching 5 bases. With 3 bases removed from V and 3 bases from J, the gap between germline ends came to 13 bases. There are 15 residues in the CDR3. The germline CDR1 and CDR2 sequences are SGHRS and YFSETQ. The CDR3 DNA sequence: TGCGCCAGCAGCTCTGGGGGAAAAGTCTACAATGAGCAGTTCTTC. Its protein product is CASSSGGKVYNEQFF.

The chain's CDR3 is CASSASGVGEKLFF. The CDR3 nucleotides read TGCGCCAGCAGCGCTTCAGGGGTAGGAGAAAAACTGTTTTTT. The rearrangement links TRBV5-1 to TRBJ1-4; D possibly corresponds to TRBD1 (6 bases). Germline V gives CDR1 SGHRS, CDR2 YFSETQ. The CDR3 contains 14 residues. V lost 4 bases to trimming and J lost 8 bases, with 15 bases between them.

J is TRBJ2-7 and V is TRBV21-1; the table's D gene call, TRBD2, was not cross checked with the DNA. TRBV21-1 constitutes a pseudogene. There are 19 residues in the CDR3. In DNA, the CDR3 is TGTGCCAGCAGCAAACATGGTGGACTAGCGGGGGAATTAGCCTACGAGCAGTACTTC. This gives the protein CASSKHGGLAGELAYEQYF.

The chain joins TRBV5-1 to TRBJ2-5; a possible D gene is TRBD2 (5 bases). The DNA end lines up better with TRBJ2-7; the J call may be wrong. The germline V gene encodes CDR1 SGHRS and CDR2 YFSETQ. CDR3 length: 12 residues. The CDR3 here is CASSRDSYEQYF. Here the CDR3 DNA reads TGCGCCAGCAGCCGGGACTCCTACGAGCAGTACTTC.

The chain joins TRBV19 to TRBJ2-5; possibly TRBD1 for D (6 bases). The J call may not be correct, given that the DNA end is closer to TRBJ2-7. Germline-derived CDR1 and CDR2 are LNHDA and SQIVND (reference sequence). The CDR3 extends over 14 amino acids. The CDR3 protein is CASNPGQGSYEQYF. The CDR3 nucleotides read TGTGCCAGTAATCCGGGACAAGGGTCCTACGAGCAGTACTTC.

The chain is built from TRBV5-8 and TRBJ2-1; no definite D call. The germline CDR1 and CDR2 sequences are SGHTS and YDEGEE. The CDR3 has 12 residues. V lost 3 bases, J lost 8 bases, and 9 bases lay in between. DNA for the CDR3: TGTGCCAGCAGCTGGGGATGGGATGAGCAGTTCTTC. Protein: CASSWGWDEQFF.

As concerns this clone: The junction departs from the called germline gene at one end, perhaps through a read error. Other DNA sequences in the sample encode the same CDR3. This CDR3 is CASSELFRGHSRGTNEKLFF. The CDR3 bases are TGTGCCAGCAGTGAGTTGTTCAGGGGGCACTCCCGCGGAACTAATGAAAAACTGTTTTTT. The chain has TRBV10-2 and TRBJ1-4, with 8 nucleotides matching TRBD1. The CDR3 loop spans 20 amino acids. Germline V gives CDR1 WSHSY, CDR2 SAAADI.

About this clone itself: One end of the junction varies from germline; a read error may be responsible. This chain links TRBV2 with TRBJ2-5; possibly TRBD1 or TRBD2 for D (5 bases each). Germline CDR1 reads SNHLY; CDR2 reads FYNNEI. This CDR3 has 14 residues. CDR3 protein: CASSEGELQETQYF. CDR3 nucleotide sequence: TGTGCCAGCAGCGAAGGGGAGCTCCAAGAGACCCAGTACTTC.

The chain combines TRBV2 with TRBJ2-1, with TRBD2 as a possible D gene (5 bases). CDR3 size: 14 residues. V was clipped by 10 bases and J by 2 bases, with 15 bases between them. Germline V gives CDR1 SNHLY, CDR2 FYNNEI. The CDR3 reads CATSVEDTYNEQFF. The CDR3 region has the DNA TGTGCCACCTCAGTGGAGGATACCTACAATGAGCAGTTCTTC. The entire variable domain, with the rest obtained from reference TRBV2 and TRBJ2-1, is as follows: EPEVTQTPSHQVTQMGQEVILRCVPISNHLYFYWYRQILGQKVEFLVSFYNNEISEKSEIFDDQFSVERPDGSNFTLKIRSTKLEDSAMYFCATSVEDTYNEQFFGPGTRLTVL.

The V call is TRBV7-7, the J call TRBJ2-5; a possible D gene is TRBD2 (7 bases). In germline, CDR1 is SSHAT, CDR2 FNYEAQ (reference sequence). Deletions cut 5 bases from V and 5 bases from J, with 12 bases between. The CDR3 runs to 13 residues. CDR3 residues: CASSRGAGETQYF. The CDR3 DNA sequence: TGTGCCAGCAGCCGGGGGGCCGGGGAGACCCAGTACTTC.

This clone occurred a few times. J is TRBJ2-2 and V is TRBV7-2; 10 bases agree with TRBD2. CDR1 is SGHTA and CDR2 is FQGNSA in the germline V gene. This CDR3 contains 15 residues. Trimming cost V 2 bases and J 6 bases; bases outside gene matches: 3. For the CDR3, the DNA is TGTGCCAGCAGCTTACTAGCGGGGGTCCCCGGGGAGCTGTTTTTT. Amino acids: CASSLLAGVPGELFF.

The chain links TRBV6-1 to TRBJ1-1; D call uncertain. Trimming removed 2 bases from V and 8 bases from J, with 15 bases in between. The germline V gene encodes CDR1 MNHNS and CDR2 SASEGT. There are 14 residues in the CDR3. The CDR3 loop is CASSESGRIGEAFF. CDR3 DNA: TGTGCCAGCAGTGAAAGTGGGCGCATTGGGGAAGCTTTCTTT.

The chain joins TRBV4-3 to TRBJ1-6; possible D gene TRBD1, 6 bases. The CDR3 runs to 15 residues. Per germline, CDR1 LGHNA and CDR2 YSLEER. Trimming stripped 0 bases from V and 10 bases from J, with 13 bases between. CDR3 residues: CASSQDTGARSPLHF. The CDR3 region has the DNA TGCGCCAGCAGCCAAGATACGGGGGCGAGGTCACCCCTCCACTTT.

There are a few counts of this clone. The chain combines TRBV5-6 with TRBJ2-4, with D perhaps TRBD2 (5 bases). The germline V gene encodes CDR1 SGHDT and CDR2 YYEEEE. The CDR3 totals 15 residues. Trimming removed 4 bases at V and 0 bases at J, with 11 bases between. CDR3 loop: CASSEGRLAKNIQYF. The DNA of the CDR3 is TGTGCCAGCAGCGAAGGGAGACTAGCCAAAAACATTCAGTACTTC.

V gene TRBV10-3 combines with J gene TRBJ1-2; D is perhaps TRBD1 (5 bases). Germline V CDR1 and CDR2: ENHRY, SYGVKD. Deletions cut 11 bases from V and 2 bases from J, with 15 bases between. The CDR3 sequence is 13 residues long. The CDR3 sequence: CASRQIGNYGYTF. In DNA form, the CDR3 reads TGTGCCTCCCGACAGATCGGAAACTATGGCTACACCTTC.

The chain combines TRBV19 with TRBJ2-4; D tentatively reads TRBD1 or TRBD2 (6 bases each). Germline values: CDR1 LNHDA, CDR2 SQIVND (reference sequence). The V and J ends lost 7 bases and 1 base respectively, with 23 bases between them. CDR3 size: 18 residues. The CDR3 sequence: CASMAPFRGGVAKNIQYF. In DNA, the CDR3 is TGTGCCAGTATGGCCCCCTTCAGGGGAGGAGTGGCCAAAAACATTCAGTACTTC. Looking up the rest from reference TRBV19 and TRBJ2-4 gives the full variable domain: DGGITQSPKYLFRKEGQNVTLSCEQNLNHDAMYWYRQDPGQGLRLIYYSQIVNDFQKGDIAEGYSVSREKKESFPLTVTSAQKNPTAFYLCASMAPFRGGVAKNIQYFGAGTRLSVL.